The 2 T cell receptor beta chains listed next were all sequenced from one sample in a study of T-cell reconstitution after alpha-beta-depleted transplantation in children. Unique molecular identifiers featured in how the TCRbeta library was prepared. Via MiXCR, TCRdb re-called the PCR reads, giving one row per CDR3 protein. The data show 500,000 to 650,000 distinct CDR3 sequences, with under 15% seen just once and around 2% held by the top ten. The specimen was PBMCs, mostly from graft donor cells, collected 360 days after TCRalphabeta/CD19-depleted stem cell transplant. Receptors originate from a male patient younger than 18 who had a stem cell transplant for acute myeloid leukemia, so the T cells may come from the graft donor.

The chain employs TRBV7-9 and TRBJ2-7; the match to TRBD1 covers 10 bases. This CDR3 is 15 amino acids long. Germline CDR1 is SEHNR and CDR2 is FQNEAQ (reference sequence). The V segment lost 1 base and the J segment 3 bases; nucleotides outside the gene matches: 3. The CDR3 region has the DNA TGTGCCAGCAGCTTAGGACAGGGGGCGTACTACGAGCAGTACTTC. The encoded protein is CASSLGQGAYYEQYF.

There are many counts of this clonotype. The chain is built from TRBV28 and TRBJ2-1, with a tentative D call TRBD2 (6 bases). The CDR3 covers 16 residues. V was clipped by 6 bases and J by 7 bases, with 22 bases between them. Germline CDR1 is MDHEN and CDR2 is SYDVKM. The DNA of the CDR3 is TGTGCCAGCAGCCCCCCGGGGAGCGGGTGGCAGAATGAGCAGTTCTTC. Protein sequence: CASSPPGSGWQNEQFF.